Listed here are 3 T cell receptor beta chains from one sample, sequenced in a study of blood T cell repertoires in COVID-19. The assay was immunoSEQ multiplex PCR, and TCRdb's table has in-frame clones only and misses some. This table holds about 350,000 clones, roughly 89% found once. Sequencing was done on a sample of peripheral blood. The source is a man under 40 with COVID-19, enrolled during active disease.

The gene calls are TRBV14 and TRBJ2-7; D remains unclear. Trimming took off 0 bases at V and 8 bases at J, with 11 bases between the two ends. The V gene's germline CDR1 is SGHDN and CDR2 FVKESK. The CDR3 length is 13 residues. This chain's CDR3 is CASSQDEVVQQYF. The CDR3 region has the DNA TGTGCCAGCAGCCAAGATGAGGTAGTCCAGCAGTACTTC. The entire variable domain, with the rest obtained from reference TRBV14 and TRBJ2-7, is as follows: EAGVTQFPSHSVIEKGQTVTLRCDPISGHDNLYWYRRVMGKEIKFLLHFVKESKQDESGMPNNRFLAERTGGTYSTLKVQPAELEDSGVYFCASSQDEVVQQYFGPGTRLTVT.

This clone was seen a handful of times. The chain recombines TRBV4-1 with TRBJ1-6; D is uncertain. The CDR3 has 16 residues. The V end lost 4 bases, the J end lost 0 bases, and 10 bases lay between the germline ends. Germline CDR1 and CDR2: MGHRA and YSYEKL. CDR3 amino acids: CASSPTLSSYNSPLHF. As DNA, the CDR3 is TGCGCCAGCAGCCCCACCCTGAGCTCCTATAATTCACCCCTCCACTTT.

This clone came up a few times. V and J are TRBV7-8 and TRBJ1-5; 8 bases line up with TRBD1. The ends lost 4 bases at V and 3 bases at J; junction bases unmatched: 14. The CDR3 length is 18 residues. Germline V gene data show CDR1 as SGHVS and CDR2 as FQNEAQ. This CDR3 reads CASSSRTGRYTANQPQHF. For the CDR3, the DNA is TGTGCCAGCAGCTCCCGGACAGGGAGGTATACGGCCAATCAGCCCCAGCATTTT.